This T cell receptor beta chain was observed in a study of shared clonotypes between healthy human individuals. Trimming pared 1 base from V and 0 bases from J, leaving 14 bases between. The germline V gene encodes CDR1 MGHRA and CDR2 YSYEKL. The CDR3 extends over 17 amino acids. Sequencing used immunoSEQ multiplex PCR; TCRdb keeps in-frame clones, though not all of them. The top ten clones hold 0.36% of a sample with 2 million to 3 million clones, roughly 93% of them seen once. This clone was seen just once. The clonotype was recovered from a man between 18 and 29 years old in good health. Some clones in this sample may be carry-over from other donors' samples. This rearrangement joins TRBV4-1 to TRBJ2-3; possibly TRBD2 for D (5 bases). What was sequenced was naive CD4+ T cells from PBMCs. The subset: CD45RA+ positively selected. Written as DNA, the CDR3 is TGCGCCAGCAGCCAAGGAGGAGGCGGAGCTAGCACAGATACGCAGTATTTT. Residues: CASSQGGGGASTDTQYF.